This T cell receptor (beta chain) was documented in a study of T cells in Graves' hyperthyroidism and ophthalmopathy. General observations from the study: Most expanded thyroid clonotypes above 0.001 also appeared in blood.

CDR1 is SEHNR and CDR2 is FQNEAQ in the germline V gene (reference sequence). The CDR3 is 18 residues long. With 2 bases removed from V and 0 bases from J, the gap between germline ends came to 18 bases. This clonotype was seen many times. Its antigen is as yet unknown. The source material, RNA transcripts, was used to amplify TCR beta CDR3 regions. First-round RT-PCR targeting the TCR CDR3 was performed with the HTBI primer set. In TCRdb, the multiplex PCR reads were re-called with MiXCR into one record per CDR3 protein. The repertoire includes about 400,000 distinct CDR3 sequences, 13% of them detected once, and around 9.2% sits in the top ten.

The sequence was obtained from a woman under 30 with Graves' hyperthyroidism. The sample comprised blood. The chain combines TRBV7-9 with TRBJ2-3; a possible D gene is TRBD2 (6 bases). The CDR3 coding sequence is TGTGCCAGCAGCTTATACGGCGTGGCGGGGTTCAGCACAGATACGCAGTATTTT. Protein product: CASSLYGVAGFSTDTQYF.